This T cell receptor beta chain appears in the sequencing data of a study of control samples from healthy donors and cancer patients. Assay used: immunoSEQ multiplex PCR; TCRdb lists only in-frame clones, some missing. The table lists 120,000 or so clones, around nine tenths of them singletons. V was cut by 7 bases and J by 2 bases, with 15 bases left in between. The germline CDR1 and CDR2 sequences are MNHEY and SVGAGI. The CDR3 loop spans 14 amino acids. Sequencing used blood. The chain combines TRBV6-5 with TRBJ2-7, with D tentatively TRBD2 (6 bases). This clonotype originated in a man between 40 and 49 years old in good health. CDR3 residues: CASTIRDFTYEQYF. The CDR3 DNA sequence: TGTGCCAGCACCATCCGGGACTTTACCTACGAGCAGTACTTC.